Presented here are 25 T cell receptor beta chains from one specimen sequenced in a study of T cell clonality in common variable immunodeficiency. Generated by immunoSEQ multiplex PCR, the TCRdb table keeps only in-frame clones and is missing some. In total the sample includes about 43,000 clones, none of them seen once. The sample taken for sequencing was peripheral blood mononuclear cells. The receptors come from a person aged 18 to 75 in good health.

In its sample, this clone was seen many times. The DNA ends 3 residues before the CDR3 does, and the rest of the CDR3 is filled in from the germline J gene. The V gene is TRBV20-1, the J gene TRBJ2-3, with TRBD2 identical over 7 bases. Trimming took 4 bases from V and 2 from J; bases not matched to a gene: 15. The CDR3 has 17 residues. Per the germline V gene, CDR1 is DFQATT and CDR2 is SNEGSKA (reference sequence). The CDR3 bases that were read are TGCAGTGCTACCAAGACGGCGGCGGGAGTATTCACAGATACG. Its translation is CSATKTAAGVFTDT. From start to end, the CDR3 is CSATKTAAGVFTDTQYF.

There are many counts of this clone. The missing CDR3 end, 3 residues past where the read stops, is filled in from the germline J gene. The chain couples TRBV20-1 to TRBJ1-4; 7 bases are a match to TRBD1. Germline loops: CDR1 DFQATT, CDR2 SNEGSKA (reference sequence). This CDR3 has 14 amino acids. The V gene end was trimmed by 3 bases and the J gene end by 0 bases; junction bases not matched to a gene: 1. The part of the CDR3 DNA that was read is TGCAGTGCTAGTACAGGGGCAACTAATGAAAAA. Translated: CSASTGATNEK. The entire CDR3 reads CSASTGATNEKLFF.

This clone occurred many times. Read data end 3 residues before the CDR3 end; the end is taken from the germline J gene. V gene TRBV15 combines with J gene TRBJ2-7; the match to TRBD1 covers 8 bases. Trimming took 0 bases from V and 5 from J; bases not matched to a gene: 6. Germline CDR1 and CDR2: LNHNV and YYDKDF (reference sequence). This CDR3 is 15 amino acids long. The DNA read from the CDR3 is TGTGCCACCAGCAGAGATCGTGGACAGGGCAACGAG. Translated, it gives CATSRDRGQGNE. The CDR3, in full, reads CATSRDRGQGNEQYF.

This clone was picked up many times. With the read ending 3 residues before the CDR3 end, the germline J gene is used to fill in that end. The chain joins TRBV10-1 to TRBJ2-2; D might be TRBD2 (6 bases). The germline V and J ends were trimmed by 0 bases and 7 bases, with 12 bases remaining between them. The CDR3 extends over 15 amino acids. CDR1 and CDR2 (germline): WNHNN, SYGVQD (reference sequence). The CDR3 sequence is CASSESGLMGGELFF. CDR3 DNA (partial): TGCGCCAGCAGTGAGTCCGGACTAATGGGCGGGGAG.

The sample holds many counts of this clone. The CDR3 extends 3 residues past the end of the read, so its final part is completed from the germline J gene. The chain joins TRBV7-2 to TRBJ1-1; D may be TRBD1 (5 bases). Trimming took off 7 bases at V and 1 base at J, with 13 bases between the two ends. The CDR3 runs to 14 residues. CDR1 and CDR2 from the germline V gene are SGHTA and FQGNSA. CDR3 loop: CASTIGRANTEAFF. The CDR3 DNA, read in part, is TGTGCCAGCACCATTGGCAGGGCGAACACTGAA.

Ten or more counts support this clone. The read terminates 3 residues before the CDR3 end, so the remaining end is supplied by the germline J gene. The chain combines TRBV5-1 with TRBJ1-1; D unresolved. Germline CDR1 reads SGHRS; CDR2 reads YFSETQ. V was trimmed by 2 bases and J by 0 bases, leaving 11 bases between them. CDR3 size: 15 residues. The chain's CDR3 is CASSFSLAMNTEAFF. The sequenced CDR3 bases are TGCGCCAGCAGCTTTAGTCTAGCCATGAACACTGAA.

This clone was observed at least ten times. The read ends 3 residues early relative to the CDR3; the germline J gene fills the gap. The chain recombines TRBV14 with TRBJ2-3; 10 bases are a match to TRBD2. Unmatched junction bases numbered 4, after V lost 0 bases and J lost 1 base. CDR3 length: 17 residues. In germline, CDR1 is SGHDN, CDR2 FVKESK. CDR3 sequence: CASSQDVLAGGTDTQYF. The part of the CDR3 DNA that was read is TGTGCCAGCAGCCAAGATGTCCTAGCGGGGGGCACAGATACG.

This clone was seen ten or more times. The CDR3 end lies 3 residues beyond the end of the read and is filled in from the germline J gene. This chain connects TRBV29-1 to TRBJ2-7; D unresolved. The CDR3 totals 13 residues. The V gene's germline CDR1 is SQVTM and CDR2 ANQGSEA. V lost 6 bases and J 2 bases, leaving 14 bases between the germline ends. The CDR3 sequence: CSVKVPSAYEQYF. CDR3 DNA, as far as it was read: TGCAGCGTAAAAGTGCCTAGTGCCTACGAG.

The sample holds many counts of this clone. The read stops 3 residues short of the end of the CDR3; the missing end is completed from the germline J gene. The chain uses TRBV20-1 and TRBJ2-3; D may be TRBD1 (5 bases). There are 14 residues in the CDR3. Germline CDR1 is DFQATT and CDR2 is SNEGSKA (reference sequence). The CDR3 sequence: CSAGFGQDIYAQYF. CDR3 bases read: TGCAGTGCTGGCTTCGGACAAGATATCTACGCG.

This clone has ten or more counts. The CDR3 end is not reached by the read, which stops 3 residues before it; the germline J gene fills it in. V gene TRBV7-2 combines with J gene TRBJ1-2; the D is unclear. Germline-derived CDR1 and CDR2 are SGHTA and FQGNSA. This CDR3 has 14 amino acids. V lost 7 bases to trimming and J lost 7 bases, with 19 bases between them. The CDR3 sequence: CASTLSEIAVGYTF. CDR3 bases read: TGTGCCAGCACCCTAAGTGAAATAGCGGTTGGC.

About this clone itself: Read sequence stops 3 residues before the CDR3 end, and the germline J gene provides the missing end. The rearrangement links TRBV5-1 to TRBJ1-1, with D unresolved. In germline, CDR1 is SGHRS, CDR2 YFSETQ. CDR3 length: 14 residues. V was pared by 4 bases and J by 0 bases, with 10 bases between. This CDR3 reads CASSAVLMNTEAFF. The sequenced CDR3 bases are TGCGCCAGCAGCGCCGTACTCATGAACACTGAA.

This clone was detected many times. The CDR3 extends 3 residues past the end of the read, so its final part is completed from the germline J gene. The chain joins TRBV7-9 to TRBJ2-7; 9 nucleotides agree with TRBD1. Germline trimming cut 4 bases from V and 6 bases from J; bases unmatched to any gene: 10. The germline CDR1 and CDR2 sequences are SEHNR and FQNEAQ (reference sequence). This CDR3 is built from 15 residues. The DNA read from the CDR3 is TGTGCCAGCAGCTCTTTCGGGGACAGGGAAGGCGAG. Protein sequence: CASSSFGDREGE. The entire CDR3 reads CASSSFGDREGEQYF.

In its sample, this clone was seen many times. The read halts 3 residues ahead of the CDR3 end, with the missing end drawn from the germline J gene. V is TRBV2 and J is TRBJ1-1; weak D call: TRBD1 (6 bases). CDR3 length: 14 residues. CDR1 and CDR2 (germline): SNHLY, FYNNEI. Trimming cost V 4 bases and J 1 base, with 10 bases left between them. CDR3 in amino acids: CASSAARGNTEAFF. The DNA read from the CDR3 is TGTGCCAGCAGTGCAGCCAGGGGGAACACTGAA. Complete variable domain (other parts from reference TRBV2 and TRBJ1-1): EPEVTQTPSHQVTQMGQEVILRCVPISNHLYFYWYRQILGQKVEFLVSFYNNEISEKSEIFDDQFSVERPDGSNFTLKIRSTKLEDSAMYFCASSAARGNTEAFFGQGTRLTVV.

This clone was seen repeatedly, ten times or more. The observed sequence ends 3 residues before the CDR3 terminus, with the missing tail filled in from the germline J gene. This sequence joins TRBV19 and TRBJ1-2, with D unresolved. The germline V gene encodes CDR1 LNHDA and CDR2 SQIVND (reference sequence). The CDR3 covers 10 residues. V lost 8 bases, J lost 5 bases, and 6 bases lay in between. The sequenced part of the CDR3 DNA is TGTGCCAGTCGAAGGTATGGC. Its translation is CASRRYG. From start to end, the CDR3 is CASRRYGYTF.

This clone was counted many times. CDR3 DNA (partial): TGTGCCAGCAGCGCCGGGACAGAGAACTATGGC. Its protein product is CASSAGTENYG. In full, the CDR3 is CASSAGTENYGYTF. This chain joins TRBV5-6 and TRBJ1-2; 7 bases line up with TRBD1. Read sequence stops 3 residues before the CDR3 end, and the germline J gene provides the missing end. The CDR3 runs 14 residues. V dropped 4 bases and J dropped 2; count of bases not matched to a gene: 5. The germline V gene has CDR1 SGHDT and CDR2 YYEEEE. Full variable domain (rest looked up from reference TRBV5-6 and TRBJ1-2): DAGVTQSPTHLIKTRGQQVTLRCSPKSGHDTVSWYQQALGQGPQFIFQYYEEEERQRGNFPDRFSGHQFPNYSSELNVNALLLGDSALYLCASSAGTENYGYTFGSGTRLTVV.

A few counts support this clone. The read is 3 residues too short to cover the CDR3 end, so that end is filled in from the germline J gene. This rearrangement joins TRBV19 to TRBJ1-1; 7 bases map to TRBD1. The V gene end was trimmed by 4 bases and the J gene end by 0 bases; junction bases not matched to a gene: 8. The germline V gene encodes CDR1 LNHDA and CDR2 SQIVND (reference sequence). The CDR3 consists of 16 residues. This CDR3 reads CASSKDRAPMNTEAFF. CDR3 bases read: TGTGCCAGTAGTAAAGACAGGGCTCCCATGAACACTGAA.

The CDR3 protein is CASRERYTEAFF. CDR3 DNA, as far as it was read: TGTGCCAGCAGGGAGCGTTACACTGAA. V and J are TRBV6-2 or TRBV6-3 and TRBJ1-1, with D hard to call. The observed sequence ends 3 residues before the CDR3 terminus, with the missing tail filled in from the germline J gene. V gave up 6 bases and J gave up 3 bases, with 8 bases separating them. The CDR3 is made up of 12 amino acids. Germline V gene data show CDR1 as MNHEY and CDR2 as SVGEGT.

This clone occurred a few times. The chain's CDR3 is CASSLVYSRSTDTYTF. The CDR3 bases that were read are TGTGCCAGCAGCTTAGTATACTCACGAAGCACAGATACC. This chain uses TRBV7-3 with TRBJ1-2, with D unresolved. The read falls 3 residues short of the CDR3 end, and the missing part is taken from the germline J gene. This CDR3 spans 16 amino acids. Germline CDR1 and CDR2: SGHTA and FQGTGA.

Only a few counts were recorded for this clone. An end of the junction differs from the germline gene, which may be a read error. The read ends 3 residues early relative to the CDR3; the germline J gene fills the gap. The chain has TRBV7-9 and TRBJ2-2; possibly TRBD1 for D (6 bases). CDR3 length equals 14 residues. The germline V gene has CDR1 SEHNR and CDR2 FQNEAQ (reference sequence). The covered CDR3 bases are TGTGCCAGCGGCTTAGGACAGCAGCGCGGGGAG. Its protein is CASGLGQQRGE. The CDR3 in full is CASGLGQQRGELFF.

This clone was counted ten times or more. From the germline J gene comes the end of the CDR3, since the read stops 3 residues before it. The chain is built from TRBV2 and TRBJ2-3; D call uncertain. Germline V CDR1 and CDR2: SNHLY, FYNNEI. Trimming pared 8 bases from V and 0 bases from J, leaving 9 bases between. CDR3 length: 13 residues. Partial CDR3 DNA: TGTGCCAGCCGAGACACGAGCACAGATACG. Amino acids: CASRDTSTDT. The whole CDR3 sequence is CASRDTSTDTQYF.

This clone was picked up many times. The read ends 3 residues before the CDR3 terminus; that terminus is restored from the germline J gene. The chain recombines TRBV6-4 with TRBJ2-3; the match to TRBD2 covers 9 bases. CDR3 length: 16 residues. V lost 7 bases to trimming and J lost 6 bases; unmatched junction nucleotides: 14. Germline values: CDR1 MRHNA, CDR2 SNTAGT. The CDR3 sequence: CASKAIAGELSDTQYF. The covered CDR3 bases are TGTGCCAGCAAGGCAATAGCGGGAGAGTTATCGGATACG.

This clone came up many times. The CDR3 is cut off 3 residues early in the read; its end comes from the germline J gene. This chain joins TRBV7-6 and TRBJ2-3; 8 bases align to TRBD1. This CDR3 spans 16 amino acids. The ends lost 5 bases at V and 2 bases at J; junction bases unmatched: 9. The germline gives CDR1 SGHVS, CDR2 FNYEAQ. This CDR3 is CASSPGQGYSTDTQYF. CDR3 bases read: TGTGCCAGCAGCCCTGGACAGGGATACTCCACAGATACG.

At least ten counts were recorded for this clone. The sequenced fragment ends 3 residues before the CDR3 boundary, so the rest is inferred from the germline J gene. The chain joins TRBV30 to TRBJ2-7, with 7 bases matching TRBD2. From germline, CDR1 is GTSNPN and CDR2 SVGIG (reference sequence). Unmatched junction bases numbered 6, after V lost 1 base and J lost 0 bases. The CDR3 covers 15 residues. The CDR3 DNA, read in part, is TGTGCCTGGAGTGGTGGCCTAGCGGCCTCCTACGAG. Translated: CAWSGGLAASYE. The CDR3 in its entirety is CAWSGGLAASYEQYF.

The table lists this clone with many counts. Read data end 3 residues before the CDR3 end; the end is taken from the germline J gene. The chain carries TRBV5-6 and TRBJ1-2; 7 nucleotides agree with TRBD1. V lost 4 bases and J lost 4; bases outside the gene matches: 1. Germline values: CDR1 SGHDT, CDR2 YYEEEE. The CDR3 totals 12 residues. The CDR3 bases that were read are TGTGCCAGCAGCGGGGACAGCTATGGC. Translated, it gives CASSGDSYG. The full-length CDR3 reads as CASSGDSYGYTF. Full variable domain (missing parts from reference TRBV5-6 and TRBJ1-2): DAGVTQSPTHLIKTRGQQVTLRCSPKSGHDTVSWYQQALGQGPQFIFQYYEEEERQRGNFPDRFSGHQFPNYSSELNVNALLLGDSALYLCASSGDSYGYTFGSGTRLTVV.

Ten or more counts support this clone. The read terminates 3 residues before the CDR3 end, so the remaining end is supplied by the germline J gene. The chain uses TRBV20-1 and TRBJ2-2, with 12 positions matching TRBD1. CDR3 length equals 15 residues. Trimming removed 6 bases from V and 4 bases from J; junction bases left unmatched: 6. The germline gives CDR1 DFQATT, CDR2 SNEGSKA (reference sequence). CDR3 bases read: TGCAGTGCCCCCGGGACAGGGGGCCCCACCGGGGAG. This gives the protein CSAPGTGGPTGE. The full CDR3 reads CSAPGTGGPTGELFF.